Given below is one T cell receptor (beta chain) in context. The sample is drawn from a study of T cell changes during pregnancy in multiple sclerosis. Assay used: immunoSEQ multiplex PCR; TCRdb lists only in-frame clones, some missing. The repertoire holds some 29,000 clones, with roughly nine tenths as singletons. Germline values: CDR1 LNHDA, CDR2 SQIVND (reference sequence). CDR3 length: 12 residues. V dropped 8 bases and J dropped 5 bases, with 12 bases sitting between them. This clonotype was sampled from a female donor with multiple sclerosis, enrolled in a pregnancy study. This chain uses TRBV19 with TRBJ1-1; maybe TRBD1 (5 bases). The sequenced sample was CD8+ T cells from peripheral blood mononuclear cells, obtained in the third trimester of pregnancy. The DNA for the CDR3 is TGTGCCAGTCTTTACGGGGGAACTGAAGCTTTCTTT. This translates into CASLYGGTEAFF.